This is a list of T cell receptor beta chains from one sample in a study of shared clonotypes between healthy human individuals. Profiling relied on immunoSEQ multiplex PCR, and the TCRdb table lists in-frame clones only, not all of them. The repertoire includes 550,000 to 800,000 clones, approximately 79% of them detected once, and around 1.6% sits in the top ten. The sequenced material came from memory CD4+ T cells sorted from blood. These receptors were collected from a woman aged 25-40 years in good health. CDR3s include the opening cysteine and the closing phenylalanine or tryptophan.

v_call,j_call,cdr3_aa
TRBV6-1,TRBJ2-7,CASETGKDEQYF
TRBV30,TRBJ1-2,CACGTGLDYGYTF
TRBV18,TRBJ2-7,CASSPGTGSKYEQYF
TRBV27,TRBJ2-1,CASTRATGDEQFF
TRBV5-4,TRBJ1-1,CASSRESRMNTEAFF
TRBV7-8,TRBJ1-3,CASSQSHSGNTIYF
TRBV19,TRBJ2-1,CASSLRLAVYNEQFF
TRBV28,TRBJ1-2,CASRSSGLTTNYGYTF
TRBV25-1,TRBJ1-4,CASSEARGANEKLFF
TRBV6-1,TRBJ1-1,CASSKHTNTEAFF
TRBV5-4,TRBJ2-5,CASSLIQETQYF
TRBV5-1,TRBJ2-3,CASSIGQGASTDTQYF
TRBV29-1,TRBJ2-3,CSALTSGTSTDTQYF
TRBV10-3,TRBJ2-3,CAISGVDTDTQYF
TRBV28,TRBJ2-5,CASRDRTAQETQYF
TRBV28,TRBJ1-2,CASNTGARNYGYTF
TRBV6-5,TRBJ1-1,CASSPRQMYEAFF
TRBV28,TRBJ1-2,CASSENFSYLYGYTF
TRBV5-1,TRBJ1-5,CASSLEGQSYQPQHF
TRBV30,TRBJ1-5,CAWSALGNQPQHF
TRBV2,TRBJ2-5,CASSELAGGSETQYF
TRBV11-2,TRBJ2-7,CASSTQRDGRQYF
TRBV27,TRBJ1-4,CASSQRTNEKLFF
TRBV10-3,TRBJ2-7,CAIRARREDEQYF
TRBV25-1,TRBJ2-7,CASSAPNPAPTYEQYF
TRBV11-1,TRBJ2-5,CASSLVLAGVETQYF
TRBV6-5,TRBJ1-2,CASSYTRTGGSKGYTF
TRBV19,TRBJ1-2,CASSIGQIFDYGYTF
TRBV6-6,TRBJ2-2,CASSYSWIGELFF
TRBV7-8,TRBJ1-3,CASSLQGFGNTIYF
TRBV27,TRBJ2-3,CASSPWTSGRAADTQYF
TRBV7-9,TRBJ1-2,CASSLGQGVNGYTF
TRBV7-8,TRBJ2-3,CASSLFNGASTDTQYF
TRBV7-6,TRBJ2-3,CASSLLTSATDTQYF
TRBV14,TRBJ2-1,CASSQLLAGGDEQFF
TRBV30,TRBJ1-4,CAWSVGRPEKLFF
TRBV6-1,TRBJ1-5,CASLGARDQPQHF
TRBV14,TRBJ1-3,CASSQERWAGNTIYF
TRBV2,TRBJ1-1,CASTRGQTEAFF
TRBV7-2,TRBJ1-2,CASSLGGTGGAVGYTF
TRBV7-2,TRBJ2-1,CASSLELSSEQFF
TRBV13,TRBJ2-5,CASSLSNRLQETQYF
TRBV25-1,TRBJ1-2,CASSERGENYGYTF
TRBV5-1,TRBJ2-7,CASRSYASGYEQYF
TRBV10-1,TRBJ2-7,CASSESGWADGSSYEQYF
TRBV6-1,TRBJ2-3,CASSDPSVDTQYF
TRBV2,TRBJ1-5,CASSDNRGFYQPQHF
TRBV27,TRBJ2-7,CASSRRSSYEQYF
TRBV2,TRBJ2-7,CASIGAVRTYEQYF
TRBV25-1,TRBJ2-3,CASSVPSTDTQYF
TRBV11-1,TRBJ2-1,CASSSPSGSYNEQFF
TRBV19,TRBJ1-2,CASRTGGLGYGYTF
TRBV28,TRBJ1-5,CASRVGLPNQPQHF